Presented here are 19 T cell receptor beta chains from one specimen sequenced in a study of blood T cells in healthy people across ages. A J-beta primer mix and a sample-barcoded 5' primer were used in a second PCR of roughly 7 to 12 cycles. TCRdb processed the 5' RACE reads anew with MiXCR; each CDR3 protein has one entry. The table includes around 1,600,000 distinct CDR3 sequences, about 45% detected once. Material: blood. All receptors come from a woman aged 18 to 35 in good health.

A word on this clonotype: Germline and junction disagree at one end, which may indicate a read error. V usage is TRBV6-1 and J usage is TRBJ1-2; D is undetermined. CDR1 is MNHNS, CDR2 SASEGT, per germline. CDR3 length: 12 residues. This CDR3 reads CASSERGNGYTF. The CDR3 nucleotides read TGTGCCAGCAGCGAGAGAGGGAATGGATACACCTTC.

There are a few counts of this clonotype. V gene TRBV7-2 combines with J gene TRBJ2-5; D call uncertain. The DNA end is a closer match to TRBJ2-7, so the J assignment may be wrong. Germline lookup yields CDR1 SGHTA and CDR2 FQGNSA. The CDR3 extends over 13 amino acids. CDR3: CASSVPADHEQYF. CDR3 nucleotide sequence: TGTGCCAGCAGCGTACCGGCAGACCACGAGCAGTACTTC.

This clonotype showed up just a few times. V is TRBV6-2 or TRBV6-3 and J is TRBJ2-5; D remains unclear. V was clipped by 8 bases and J by 11 bases, with 18 bases between them. Germline-derived CDR1 and CDR2 are MNHEY and SVGEGT. CDR3 size: 12 residues. Here the CDR3 DNA reads TGTGCCAGCTCCCGGAACTACAATGAGCAGTACTTC. The encoded protein is CASSRNYNEQYF.

The chain links TRBV21-1 to TRBJ1-4; the D call in the table, TRBD1, was not verified against the DNA. TRBV21-1 is shown as a pseudogene. There are 19 residues in the CDR3. The CDR3 DNA follows: TGTGCCAGCAGCAAAAGAAAAGGCCTGGGGGGGGCAACTAATGAAAAACTGTTTTTT. It is translated as CASSKRKGLGGATNEKLFF.

J is TRBJ1-3 and V is TRBV29-1, with D uncertain. This CDR3 region has 12 residues. Germline V gives CDR1 SQVTM, CDR2 ANQGSEA. Trimming removed 7 bases from V and 0 bases from J, with 7 bases in between. CDR3 sequence: CSGRSSGNTIYF. The DNA for the CDR3 is TGCAGCGGGCGTTCCTCTGGAAACACCATATATTTT.

This clonotype was counted at least ten times. CDR3 in DNA: TGTGCCAGCAGTCGGGGTGTATACAATGAGCAGTTCTTC. Translating it yields CASSRGVYNEQFF. V is TRBV6-5 and J is TRBJ2-1; D is possibly TRBD2 (5 bases). Germline V gene sequence: CDR1 MNHEY, CDR2 SVGAGI. V dropped 5 bases and J dropped 4 bases, with 9 bases sitting between them. This CDR3 has 13 amino acids.

The V call is TRBV12-3 or TRBV12-4, the J call TRBJ2-7, with 7 bases that match TRBD1. The CDR3 contains 14 residues. V was pared by 6 bases and J by 0 bases, with 5 bases of the junction left unmatched. CDR3 protein: CASRETGSSYEQYF. The DNA of the CDR3 is TGTGCCAGCAGGGAGACAGGGAGCTCCTACGAGCAGTACTTC.

The table lists this clonotype with a few counts. The CDR3 DNA follows: TGCAGCGTCGACAGGACAGCAGATACGCAGTATTTT. This encodes CSVDRTADTQYF. The chain employs TRBV29-1 and TRBJ2-3, with D possibly matching TRBD1 (6 bases). V was clipped by 6 bases and J by 4 bases, with 11 bases between them. The CDR3 extends over 12 amino acids. Germline CDR1 SQVTM, CDR2 ANQGSEA.

Points on this clonotype: A much larger clone differs from this one at a single base, so this may be a read error. This chain joins TRBV12-3 or TRBV12-4 and TRBJ2-1; D is perhaps TRBD1 (7 bases). Trimming removed 10 bases from V and 8 bases from J, with 27 bases in between. The CDR3 totals 16 residues. The CDR3 is CANTQLTGRPSDEQFF. The DNA of the CDR3 is TGTGCCAACACTCAATTGACAGGGCGGCCTAGCGATGAGCAGTTCTTC.

This clonotype was detected a few times. The gene calls are TRBV9 and TRBJ1-2; D is perhaps TRBD1 (5 bases). Germline lookup yields CDR1 SGDLS and CDR2 YYNGEE. V dropped 0 bases and J dropped 2 bases, with 11 bases sitting between them. The CDR3 runs 15 residues. CDR3 DNA sequence: TGTGCCAGCAGCGTAGCTGGAGCAGGGAACTATGGCTACACCTTC. Translated, it gives CASSVAGAGNYGYTF.

In the case of this clonotype: A much larger clone differs from this one at a single base, so this may be a read error. The CDR3 nucleotides are TGCGCCAGCAGCCAAGCGGGAGTTGAGGCAGATTCGCAGTATTTT. Amino acid sequence: CASSQAGVEADSQYF. The genes are TRBV4-1 and TRBJ2-3; TRBD2 might be the D (6 bases). The germline V gene encodes CDR1 MGHRA and CDR2 YSYEKL. The CDR3 consists of 15 residues.

Details on this clonotype: The germline gene is not matched at one end of the junction; a read error may be the cause. This chain uses TRBV29-1 with TRBJ2-1; 7 bases agree with TRBD2. This CDR3 contains 14 residues. Per germline, CDR1 SQVTM and CDR2 ANQGSEA. The CDR3 DNA is TGCAGGGTTGAAAGGCCGGGAGGATACAATGAGCAGTTCTTC. Its translation: CRVERPGGYNEQFF.

The genes are TRBV7-8 and TRBJ1-5; D possibly corresponds to TRBD1 (6 bases). Germline CDR1 reads SGHVS; CDR2 reads FQNEAQ. Trimming pared 5 bases from V and 4 bases from J, leaving 18 bases between. This CDR3 is built from 16 residues. The CDR3 is CASSTGSGGPNQPQHF. CDR3 coding DNA: TGTGCCAGCAGCACAGGGAGCGGGGGCCCGAATCAGCCCCAGCATTTT.

The chain is built from TRBV20-1 and TRBJ1-1; no reliable D call. Between the trimmed V and J ends, which lost 0 bases and 6 bases, there was a span of 8 bases. In germline, CDR1 is DFQATT, CDR2 SNEGSKA (reference sequence). The CDR3 consists of 12 residues. In DNA, the CDR3 is TGCAGTGCTAGAGAGAGGACTGCTGAAGCTTTCTTT. Protein product: CSARERTAEAFF.

This chain uses TRBV4-2 with TRBJ2-5; D uncertain. The CDR3 consists of 11 residues. Germline V CDR1 and CDR2: LGHNA, YNFKEQ. Trimming removed 6 bases from V and 5 bases from J, with 7 bases in between. CDR3 in amino acids: CASRTGETQYF. The CDR3 region has the DNA TGTGCCAGCAGAACCGGGGAGACCCAGTACTTC.

This clonotype came up once. The genes are TRBV5-1 and TRBJ2-7, with a weak D call TRBD2 (5 bases). V dropped 5 bases and J dropped 4 bases, with 16 bases sitting between them. Germline CDR1 is SGHRS and CDR2 is YFSETQ. The CDR3 consists of 14 residues. CDR3 DNA sequence: TGCGCCAGCAGTCCCGACGGGGAGATGTACGAGCAGTACTTC. Its translation: CASSPDGEMYEQYF.

The chain has TRBV13 and TRBJ2-1; D is unresolved. In germline, CDR1 is PRHDT, CDR2 FYEKMQ (reference sequence). This CDR3 has 15 amino acids. Trimming took 5 bases from V and 4 from J, leaving 15 bases between them. CDR3 sequence reads: CASSQTGYIYNEQFF. For the CDR3, the DNA is TGTGCCAGCAGCCAAACCGGCTACATTTACAATGAGCAGTTCTTC.

This clonotype occurred many times. The chain links TRBV29-1 to TRBJ2-1; D tentatively fits TRBD1 or TRBD2 (6 bases each). The V end lost 3 bases, the J end lost 7 bases, and 13 bases lay between the germline ends. The CDR3 is 13 residues long. The germline V gene encodes CDR1 SQVTM and CDR2 ANQGSEA. The CDR3 loop is CSVDSGRGNEQFF. In nucleotides, the CDR3 is TGCAGCGTTGATAGCGGCAGGGGAAATGAGCAGTTCTTC.

This clonotype was detected only once. This rearrangement joins TRBV7-3 to TRBJ2-3, with no clear D. CDR3 length equals 15 residues. The V end lost 0 bases, the J end lost 6 bases, and 13 bases lay between the germline ends. Per the germline V gene, CDR1 is SGHTA and CDR2 is FQGTGA. CDR3 protein: CASSLTGSRRDTQYF. The CDR3 DNA reads as TGTGCCAGCAGCTTAACCGGGTCGAGAAGGGATACGCAGTATTTT. The full variable domain, its missing parts supplied by reference TRBV7-3 and TRBJ2-3, is GAGVSQTPSNKVTEKGKYVELRCDPISGHTALYWYRQSLGQGPEFLIYFQGTGAADDSGLPNDRFFAVRPEGSVSTLKIQRTERGDSAVYLCASSLTGSRRDTQYFGPGTRLTVL.